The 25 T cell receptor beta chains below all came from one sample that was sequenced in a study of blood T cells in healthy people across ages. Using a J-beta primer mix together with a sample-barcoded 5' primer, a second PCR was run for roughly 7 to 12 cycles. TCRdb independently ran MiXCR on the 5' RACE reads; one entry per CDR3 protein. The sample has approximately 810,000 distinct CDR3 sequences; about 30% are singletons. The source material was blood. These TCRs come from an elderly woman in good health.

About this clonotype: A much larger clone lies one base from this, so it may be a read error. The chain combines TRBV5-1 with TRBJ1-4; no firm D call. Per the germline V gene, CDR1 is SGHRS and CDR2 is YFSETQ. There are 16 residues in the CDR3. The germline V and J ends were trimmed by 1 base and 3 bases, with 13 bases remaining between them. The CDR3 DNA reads TGCGCCAGCAGCTTGATCCCGGGATCAGCTAATGAAAAACTGTTTTTT. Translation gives CASSLIPGSANEKLFF.

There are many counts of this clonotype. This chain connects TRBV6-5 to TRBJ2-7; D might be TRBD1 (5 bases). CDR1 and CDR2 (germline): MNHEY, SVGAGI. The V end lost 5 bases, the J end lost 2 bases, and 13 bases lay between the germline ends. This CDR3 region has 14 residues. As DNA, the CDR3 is TGTGCCAGCAGTGAGCGACAGCCTACCTACGAGCAGTACTTC. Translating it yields CASSERQPTYEQYF.

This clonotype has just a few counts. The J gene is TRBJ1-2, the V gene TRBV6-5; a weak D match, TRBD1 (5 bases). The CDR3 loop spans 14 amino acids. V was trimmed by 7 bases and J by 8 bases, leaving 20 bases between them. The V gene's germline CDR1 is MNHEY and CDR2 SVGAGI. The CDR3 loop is CASKKSRGVGGYTF. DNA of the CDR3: TGTGCCAGCAAGAAAAGCCGGGGGGTGGGAGGCTACACCTTC.

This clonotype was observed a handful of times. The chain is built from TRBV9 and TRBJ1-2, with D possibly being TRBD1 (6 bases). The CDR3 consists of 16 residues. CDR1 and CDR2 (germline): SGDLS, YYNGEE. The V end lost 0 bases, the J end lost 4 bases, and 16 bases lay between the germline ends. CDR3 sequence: CASSVGPGQRLYGYTF. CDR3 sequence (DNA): TGTGCCAGCAGCGTAGGACCAGGACAGCGTCTCTATGGCTACACCTTC.

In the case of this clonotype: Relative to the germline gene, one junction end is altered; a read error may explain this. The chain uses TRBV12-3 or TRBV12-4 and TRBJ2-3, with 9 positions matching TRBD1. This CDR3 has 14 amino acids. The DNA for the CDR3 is TGTGCCAGCGGTGTACGGACAGGGGCAGATGCGCAGTATTTT. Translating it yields CASGVRTGADAQYF.

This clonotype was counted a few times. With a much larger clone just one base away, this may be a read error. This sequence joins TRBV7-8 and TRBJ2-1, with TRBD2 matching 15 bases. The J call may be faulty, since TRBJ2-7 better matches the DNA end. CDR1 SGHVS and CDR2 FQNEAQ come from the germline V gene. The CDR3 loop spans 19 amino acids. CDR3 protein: CASSLRTSGGGFTYNEQYF. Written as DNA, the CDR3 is TGTGCCAGCAGCCTGCGGACTAGCGGGGGGGGATTCACCTACAATGAGCAGTACTTC.

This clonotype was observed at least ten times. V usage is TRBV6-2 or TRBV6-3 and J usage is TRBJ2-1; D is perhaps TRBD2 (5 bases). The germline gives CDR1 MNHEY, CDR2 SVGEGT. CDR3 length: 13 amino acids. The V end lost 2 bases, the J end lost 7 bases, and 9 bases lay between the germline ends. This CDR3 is CASSYGRENEQFF. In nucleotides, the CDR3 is TGTGCCAGCAGTTACGGACGGGAAAATGAGCAGTTCTTC.

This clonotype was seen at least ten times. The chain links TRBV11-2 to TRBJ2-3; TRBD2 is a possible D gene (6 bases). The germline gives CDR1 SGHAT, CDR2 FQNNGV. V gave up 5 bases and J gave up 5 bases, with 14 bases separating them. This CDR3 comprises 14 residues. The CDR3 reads CASSRLGSGDTQYF. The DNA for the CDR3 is TGTGCCAGCAGCCGACTAGGTTCAGGAGATACGCAGTATTTT.

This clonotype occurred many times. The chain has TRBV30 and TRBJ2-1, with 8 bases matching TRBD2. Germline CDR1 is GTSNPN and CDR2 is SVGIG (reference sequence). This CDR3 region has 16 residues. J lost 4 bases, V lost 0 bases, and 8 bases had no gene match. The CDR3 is CAWSVRSSGVYNEQFF. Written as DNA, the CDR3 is TGTGCCTGGAGTGTACGGAGTAGCGGGGTTTACAATGAGCAGTTCTTC.

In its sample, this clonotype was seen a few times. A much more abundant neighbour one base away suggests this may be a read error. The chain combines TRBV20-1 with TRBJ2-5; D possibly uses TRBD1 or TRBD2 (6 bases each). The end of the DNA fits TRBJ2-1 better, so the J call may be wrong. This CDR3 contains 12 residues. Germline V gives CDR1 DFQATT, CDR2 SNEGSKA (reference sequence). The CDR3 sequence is CSGHGGQETQFF. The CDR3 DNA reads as TGCAGTGGGCACGGGGGCCAAGAGACCCAGTTCTTC.

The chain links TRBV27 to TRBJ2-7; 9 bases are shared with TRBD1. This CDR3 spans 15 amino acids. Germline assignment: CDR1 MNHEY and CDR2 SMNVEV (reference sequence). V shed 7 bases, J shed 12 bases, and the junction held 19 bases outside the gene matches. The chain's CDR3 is CASTKTGGGRETPYF. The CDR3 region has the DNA TGTGCCAGCACGAAGACAGGGGGGGGAAGAGAGACCCCGTACTTC.

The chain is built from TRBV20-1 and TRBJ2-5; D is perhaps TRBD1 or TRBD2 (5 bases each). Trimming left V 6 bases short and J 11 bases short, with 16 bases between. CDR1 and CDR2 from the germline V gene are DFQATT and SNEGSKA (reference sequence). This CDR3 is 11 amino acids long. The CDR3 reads CSATGTAPQYF. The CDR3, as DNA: TGCAGTGCGACCGGGACGGCCCCGCAGTACTTC.

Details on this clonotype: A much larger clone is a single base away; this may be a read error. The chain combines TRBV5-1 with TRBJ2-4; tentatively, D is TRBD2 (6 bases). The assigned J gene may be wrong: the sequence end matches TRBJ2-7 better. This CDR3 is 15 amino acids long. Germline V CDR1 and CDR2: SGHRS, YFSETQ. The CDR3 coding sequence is TGCGCCTGCAGACTAGACAGCGTGGCCCTCTACGAGCAGTACTTC. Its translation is CACRLDSVALYEQYF.

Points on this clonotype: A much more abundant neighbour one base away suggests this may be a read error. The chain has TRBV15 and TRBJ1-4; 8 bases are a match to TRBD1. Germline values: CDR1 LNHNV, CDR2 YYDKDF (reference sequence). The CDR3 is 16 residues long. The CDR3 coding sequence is TGTGCCACCAGAAGAGACGGGACAGGAAATAATGAAAAACTGTTTTTT. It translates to CATRRDGTGNNEKLFF.

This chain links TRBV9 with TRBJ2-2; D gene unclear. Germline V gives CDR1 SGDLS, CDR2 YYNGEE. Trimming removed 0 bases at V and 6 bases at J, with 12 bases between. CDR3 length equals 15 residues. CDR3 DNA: TGTGCCAGCAGCGTAGATTTGAGAAGCCCCGGGGAGCTGTTTTTT. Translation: CASSVDLRSPGELFF.

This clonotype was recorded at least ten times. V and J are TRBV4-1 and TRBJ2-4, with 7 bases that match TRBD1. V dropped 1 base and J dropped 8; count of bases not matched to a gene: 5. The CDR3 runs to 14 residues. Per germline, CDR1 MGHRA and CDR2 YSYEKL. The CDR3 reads CASSQVGTVDIQYF. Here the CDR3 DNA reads TGCGCCAGCAGCCAAGTGGGGACAGTGGACATTCAGTACTTC.

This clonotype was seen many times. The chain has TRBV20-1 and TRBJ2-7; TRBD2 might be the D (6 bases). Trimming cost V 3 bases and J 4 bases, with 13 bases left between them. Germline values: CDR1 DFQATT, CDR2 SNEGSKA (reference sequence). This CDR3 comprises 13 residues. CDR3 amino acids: CSASDGSDYEQYF. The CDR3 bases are TGCAGTGCTAGCGACGGGAGCGATTACGAGCAGTACTTC.

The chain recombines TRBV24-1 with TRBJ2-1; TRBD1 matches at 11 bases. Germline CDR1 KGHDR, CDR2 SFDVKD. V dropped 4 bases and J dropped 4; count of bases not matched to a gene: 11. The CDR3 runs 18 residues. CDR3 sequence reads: CATSDPGTGGDIYNEQFF. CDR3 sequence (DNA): TGTGCCACCAGTGACCCAGGGACAGGGGGGGACATATACAATGAGCAGTTCTTC.

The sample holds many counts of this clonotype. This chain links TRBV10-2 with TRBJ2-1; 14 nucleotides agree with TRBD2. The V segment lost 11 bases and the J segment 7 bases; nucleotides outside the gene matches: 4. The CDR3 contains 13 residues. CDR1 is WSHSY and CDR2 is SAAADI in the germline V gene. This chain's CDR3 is CALGTSGGNEQFF. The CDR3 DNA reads TGCGCCCTCGGGACTAGCGGGGGAAATGAGCAGTTCTTC.

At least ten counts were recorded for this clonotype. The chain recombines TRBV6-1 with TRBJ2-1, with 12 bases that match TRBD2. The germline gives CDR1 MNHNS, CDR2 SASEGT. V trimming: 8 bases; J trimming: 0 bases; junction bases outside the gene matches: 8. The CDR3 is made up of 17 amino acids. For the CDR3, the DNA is TGTGCCAGCGGTGGACTAGCGGGAATTAGCTCCTACAATGAGCAGTTCTTC. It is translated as CASGGLAGISSYNEQFF.

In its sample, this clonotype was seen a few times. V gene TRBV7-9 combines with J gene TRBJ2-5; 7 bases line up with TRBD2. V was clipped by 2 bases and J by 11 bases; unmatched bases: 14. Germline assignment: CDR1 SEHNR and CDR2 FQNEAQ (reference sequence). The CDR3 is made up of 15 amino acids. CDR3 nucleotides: TGTGCCAGCAGCTTAAGGCAGGAGGCGGGGCGGGAGCAGTACTTC. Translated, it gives CASSLRQEAGREQYF. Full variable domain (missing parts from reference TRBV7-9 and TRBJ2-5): DTGVSQNPRHKITKRGQNVTFRCDPISEHNRLYWYRQTLGQGPEFLTYFQNEAQLEKSRLLSDRFSAERPKGSFSTLEIQRTEQGDSAMYLCASSLRQEAGREQYFGPGTRLLVL.

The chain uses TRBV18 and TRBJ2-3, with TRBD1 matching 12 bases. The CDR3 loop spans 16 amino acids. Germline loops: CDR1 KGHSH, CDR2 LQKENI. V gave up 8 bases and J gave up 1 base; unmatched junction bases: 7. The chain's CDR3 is CASLRDRGLGTDTQYF. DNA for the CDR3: TGTGCCAGCCTCCGGGACAGGGGGCTTGGCACAGATACGCAGTATTTT.

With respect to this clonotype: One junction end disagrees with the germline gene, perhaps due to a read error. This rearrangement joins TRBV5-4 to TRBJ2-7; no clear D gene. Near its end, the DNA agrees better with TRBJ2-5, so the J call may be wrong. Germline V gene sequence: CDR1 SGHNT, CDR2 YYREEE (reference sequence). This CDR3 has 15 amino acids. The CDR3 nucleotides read TGTGTCAGCAGCTTGGGCCCGGGCCCTAAGCAGACCCAGTACTTC. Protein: CVSSLGPGPKQTQYF.

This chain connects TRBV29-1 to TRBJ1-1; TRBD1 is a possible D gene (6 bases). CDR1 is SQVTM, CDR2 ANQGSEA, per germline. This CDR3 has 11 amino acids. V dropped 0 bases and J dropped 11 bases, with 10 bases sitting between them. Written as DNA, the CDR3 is TGCAGCGTTGAAGAGGGGGGGGCGGCTTTCTTT. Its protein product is CSVEEGGAAFF.

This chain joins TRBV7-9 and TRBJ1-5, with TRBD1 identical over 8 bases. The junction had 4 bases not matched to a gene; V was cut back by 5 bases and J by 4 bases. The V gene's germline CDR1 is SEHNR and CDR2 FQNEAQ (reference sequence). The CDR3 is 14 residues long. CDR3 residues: CASSDTGGNQPQHF. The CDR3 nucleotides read TGTGCCAGCAGCGATACAGGGGGTAATCAGCCCCAGCATTTT.